The 21 T cell receptor beta chains in this list originate from one sample, sequenced in a study of T cell responses to AZD1222 COVID-19 vaccine. Assay used: immunoSEQ multiplex PCR; TCRdb lists only in-frame clones, some missing. The sample shows 150,000 to 200,000 clones, about nine tenths of them seen only once. The material sequenced was peripheral blood, taken 28 days after the second AZD1222 dose. Receptor source: an adult who received the AZD1222 COVID-19 vaccine.

The chain uses TRBV5-5 and TRBJ2-7; TRBD1 might be the D (6 bases). The germline CDR1 and CDR2 sequences are SGHKS and YYEKEE (reference sequence). Trimming cost V 4 bases and J 0 bases, with 11 bases left between them. The CDR3 covers 14 residues. CDR3 region: CASSLTGYSYEQYF. CDR3 DNA: TGTGCCAGCAGCCTAACAGGGTACTCCTACGAGCAGTACTTC.

This chain uses TRBV3-1 (or the pseudogene TRBV3-2) with TRBJ2-3; TRBD2 agrees at 15 bases. The trim removed 4 bases at V and 6 bases at J, leaving 5 bases unmatched. The germline gives CDR1 LGHDT, CDR2 YNNKEL (reference sequence). The CDR3 spans 16 residues. Here the CDR3 reads CASSPPGLAGGDTQYF. CDR3 sequence (DNA): TGTGCCAGCAGCCCGCCGGGACTAGCGGGAGGCGATACGCAGTATTTT.

J is TRBJ1-6 and V is TRBV19; possible D gene TRBD1, 5 bases. Looked up from germline, CDR1 is LNHDA and CDR2 is SQIVND (reference sequence). The CDR3 loop spans 15 amino acids. V gave up 6 bases and J gave up 3 bases, with 12 bases separating them. CDR3 sequence reads: CASRWDPDYNSPLHF. In DNA, the CDR3 is TGTGCCAGTAGGTGGGACCCAGACTATAATTCACCCCTCCACTTT.

This CDR3 reads CASSLSSTGELFF. CDR3 DNA sequence: TGTGCCAGCAGCTTATCTAGCACCGGGGAGCTGTTTTTT. The genes are TRBV7-9 and TRBJ2-2; no definite D call. CDR1 and CDR2 (germline): SEHNR, FQNEAQ (reference sequence). V was shortened by 2 bases and J by 4 bases, with 5 bases between the two germline ends. This CDR3 region has 13 residues.

The chain joins TRBV9 to TRBJ2-3; a possible D gene is TRBD1 (5 bases). This CDR3 has 14 residues. V was shortened by 0 bases and J by 4 bases, with 9 bases between the two germline ends. CDR1 SGDLS and CDR2 YYNGEE come from the germline V gene. The CDR3 bases are TGTGCCAGCAGCGTAGGGGGCGTTGCAGATACGCAGTATTTT. This sequence encodes CASSVGGVADTQYF.

As DNA, the CDR3 is TGTGCCAGCAGCACCTCCGGGGCAGAATATCAGCCCCAGCATTTT. This codes for CASSTSGAEYQPQHF. The V and J genes are TRBV6-5 and TRBJ1-5, with D tentatively TRBD1 (5 bases). Looked up from germline, CDR1 is MNHEY and CDR2 is SVGAGI. Trimming took 6 bases from V and 5 from J, leaving 17 bases between them. The CDR3 covers 15 residues.

V usage is TRBV6-5 and J usage is TRBJ1-1; D may be TRBD1 (5 bases). Germline V lookup: CDR1 MNHEY, CDR2 SVGAGI. Trimming pared 6 bases from V and 0 bases from J, leaving 14 bases between. The CDR3 loop spans 15 amino acids. The CDR3 DNA sequence: TGTGCCAGCAGGCAAGGGGTCGGATTGAACACTGAAGCTTTCTTT. This sequence encodes CASRQGVGLNTEAFF.

This chain links TRBV2 with TRBJ2-1; D perhaps matches TRBD1 (6 bases). Per germline, CDR1 SNHLY and CDR2 FYNNEI. The CDR3 runs to 14 residues. V lost 2 bases, J lost 8 bases, and 13 bases lay in between. The CDR3, as DNA: TGTGCCAGCAGTGAACAGGGGCCCCGGGATGAGCAGTTCTTC. Protein: CASSEQGPRDEQFF.

The chain employs TRBV19 and TRBJ1-5; D possibly corresponds to TRBD1 (5 bases). The V end was cut by 3 bases, the J end by 2 bases, with 14 bases between. There are 16 residues in the CDR3. Germline V CDR1 and CDR2: LNHDA, SQIVND (reference sequence). The CDR3 DNA reads as TGTGCCAGTAGTATTTCGTGGGGGGAAGGCAATCAGCCCCAGCATTTT. Its translation is CASSISWGEGNQPQHF.

The chain employs TRBV7-2 and TRBJ1-2; 10 bases align to TRBD1. With 5 bases clipped from V and 5 bases from J, the junction kept 8 bases outside the gene matches. This CDR3 spans 15 amino acids. Germline CDR1 SGHTA, CDR2 FQGNSA. The chain's CDR3 is CASSTRQGARYGYTF. The CDR3 DNA reads TGTGCCAGCAGCACCAGACAGGGGGCAAGATATGGCTACACCTTC.

The CDR3 sequence is CASSSGLGGYGYTF. The CDR3 coding sequence is TGTGCCAGCAGTTCCGGGCTGGGGGGCTATGGCTACACCTTC. The chain uses TRBV6-5 and TRBJ1-2, with D possibly TRBD1 on 5 matching bases. The germline V gene encodes CDR1 MNHEY and CDR2 SVGAGI. V lost 4 bases, J lost 4 bases, and 13 bases lay in between. The CDR3 has 14 amino acids.

This sequence joins TRBV28 and TRBJ1-5, with 7 bases aligning to TRBD1. In germline, CDR1 is MDHEN, CDR2 SYDVKM. V gave up 8 bases and J gave up 4 bases; unmatched junction bases: 5. The CDR3 spans 13 residues. In DNA form, the CDR3 reads TGTGCCAGCGCCGGGACAGAGAATCAGCCCCAGCATTTT. It codes for CASAGTENQPQHF.

This chain uses TRBV19 with TRBJ2-1, with 9 bases matching TRBD1. The ends lost 9 bases at V and 4 bases at J; junction bases unmatched: 7. Germline CDR1 is LNHDA and CDR2 is SQIVND (reference sequence). This CDR3 comprises 14 residues. Here the CDR3 DNA reads TGTGCCAGCCGCCCGGGACAGGGTTACAATGAGCAGTTCTTC. Amino acid sequence: CASRPGQGYNEQFF.

V is TRBV12-3 or TRBV12-4 and J is TRBJ2-7; the D gene could be TRBD1 or TRBD2 (6 bases each). V was pared by 5 bases and J by 7 bases, with 15 bases between. The CDR3 contains 13 residues. The CDR3 region is CASSKVGAGEQYF. The DNA for the CDR3 is TGTGCCAGCAGTAAAGTGGGGGCGGGGGAGCAGTACTTC.

The chain combines TRBV6-5 with TRBJ1-1; 7 positions match TRBD1. Germline trimming cut 5 bases from V and 4 bases from J; bases unmatched to any gene: 7. The CDR3 totals 14 residues. Germline CDR1 MNHEY, CDR2 SVGAGI. The CDR3 reads CASSRPGGGTEAFF. CDR3 DNA: TGTGCCAGCAGTAGACCAGGGGGGGGCACTGAAGCTTTCTTT.

CDR3 nucleotides: TGTGCCACCAGCGGGGAGTCAGATACGCAGTATTTT. Its protein is CATSGESDTQYF. This sequence joins TRBV10-3 and TRBJ2-3; 7 bases map to TRBD2. The CDR3 has 12 residues. V was pared by 10 bases and J by 4 bases, with 5 bases of the junction left unmatched. Germline V gives CDR1 ENHRY, CDR2 SYGVKD.

The rearrangement uses TRBV11-2 and TRBJ1-3; TRBD1 is a possible D gene (6 bases). CDR3 length: 16 amino acids. Germline V CDR1 and CDR2: SGHAT, FQNNGV. V dropped 0 bases and J dropped 4 bases, with 13 bases sitting between them. DNA of the CDR3: TGTGCCAGCAGCTTAGAAGTGGGGGGGCTCGGAAACACCATATATTTT. Translation gives CASSLEVGGLGNTIYF.

The V call is TRBV27, the J call TRBJ1-6, with 9 nucleotides matching TRBD1. Germline V CDR1 and CDR2: MNHEY, SMNVEV (reference sequence). CDR3 length equals 15 residues. Trimming cost V 5 bases and J 7 bases; bases outside gene matches: 6. Here the CDR3 DNA reads TGTGCCAGCAGTCCCCGACAGGGGGGGAATTCACCCCTCCACTTT. Its translation is CASSPRQGGNSPLHF.

The chain uses TRBV6-6 and TRBJ1-1; 7 bases fit TRBD1. CDR1 and CDR2 from the germline V gene are MNHNY and SVGAGI (reference sequence). CDR3 length: 15 residues. With V trimmed by 2 bases and J by 3 bases, 6 bases remained unmatched. The CDR3 protein is CASSYPDREDTEAFF. The CDR3 DNA reads TGTGCCAGCAGTTACCCCGACAGGGAGGACACTGAAGCTTTCTTT.

The chain employs TRBV19 and TRBJ1-2, with D unresolved. The CDR3 contains 15 residues. The V end lost 1 base, the J end lost 5 bases, and 14 bases lay between the germline ends. Per germline, CDR1 LNHDA and CDR2 SQIVND (reference sequence). The CDR3 loop reads CASSIGGRPLYGYTF. CDR3 sequence (DNA): TGTGCCAGTAGTATAGGAGGCAGGCCCTTGTATGGCTACACCTTC.

The chain links TRBV11-2 to TRBJ1-4; no reliable D call. Germline V gene data show CDR1 as SGHAT and CDR2 as FQNNGV. Deletions cut 1 base from V and 8 bases from J, with 11 bases between. The CDR3 length is 14 residues. Written as DNA, the CDR3 is TGTGCCAGCAGCTTAGGATCTAGGTGGGAAAAACTGTTTTTT. Residues: CASSLGSRWEKLFF.